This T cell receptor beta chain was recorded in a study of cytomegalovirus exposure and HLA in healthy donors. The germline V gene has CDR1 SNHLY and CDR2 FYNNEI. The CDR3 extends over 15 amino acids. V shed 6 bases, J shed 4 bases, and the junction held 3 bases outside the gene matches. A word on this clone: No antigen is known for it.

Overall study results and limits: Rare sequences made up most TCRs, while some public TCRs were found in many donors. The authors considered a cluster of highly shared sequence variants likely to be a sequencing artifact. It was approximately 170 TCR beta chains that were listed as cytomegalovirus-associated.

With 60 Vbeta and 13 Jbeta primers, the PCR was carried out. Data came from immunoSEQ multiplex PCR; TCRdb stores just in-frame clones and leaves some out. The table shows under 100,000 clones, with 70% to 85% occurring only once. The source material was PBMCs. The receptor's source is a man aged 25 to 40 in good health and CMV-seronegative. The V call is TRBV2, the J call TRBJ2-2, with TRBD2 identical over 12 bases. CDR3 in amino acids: CASSGLAGITGELFF. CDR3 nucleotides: TGTGCCAGCAGCGGACTAGCGGGAATCACCGGGGAGCTGTTTTTT. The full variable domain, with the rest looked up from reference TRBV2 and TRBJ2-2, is EPEVTQTPSHQVTQMGQEVILRCVPISNHLYFYWYRQILGQKVEFLVSFYNNEISEKSEIFDDQFSVERPDGSNFTLKIRSTKLEDSAMYFCASSGLAGITGELFFGEGSRLTVL.